Sequencing of this TCR beta chain was carried out in a study of T cells in Graves' hyperthyroidism and ophthalmopathy. Study findings and constraints: Most thyroid-expanded clonotypes above 0.001 were also found in blood. Separation of ophthalmopathy from stable hyperthyroidism was achieved by a 13 V-J model.

Between the trimmed V and J ends, which lost 5 bases and 2 bases, there was a span of 18 bases. CDR1 is SEHNR, CDR2 FQNEAQ, per germline (reference sequence). This CDR3 has 16 amino acids. This clonotype was detected ten times or more. Antigen unknown. Amplified TCR beta CDR3 regions derived from RNA transcripts. The HTBI primer set was used in a first-round RT-PCR of the TCR CDR3. TCRdb re-derived calls from the multiplex PCR reads in MiXCR, one entry per CDR3 protein. The top ten hold 10% to 12% of the sample, which has 400,000 to 550,000 distinct CDR3 sequences, roughly a quarter seen once. The chain is built from TRBV7-9 and TRBJ2-5; tentative D call: TRBD2 (5 bases). Material: blood. The sequence came from a woman aged 25 to 39 with Graves' ophthalmopathy. The CDR3 reads CASSPTPRSGQETQYF. The CDR3, as DNA: TGTGCCAGCAGCCCCACCCCTCGCAGCGGACAAGAGACCCAGTACTTC.